One and the same sample provided the 25 T cell receptor beta chains below, sequenced in a study of blood T cell repertoires in COVID-19. Profiling relied on immunoSEQ multiplex PCR, and the TCRdb table lists in-frame clones only, not all of them. The sample consists of roughly 250,000 clones, around 90% of them appearing once. The sample was PBMCs or T cells enriched from blood (not recorded which). Receptor source: a woman aged 18-29 years who had recovered from COVID-19.

This chain links TRBV3-1 (or the pseudogene TRBV3-2) with TRBJ2-7; 9 bases line up with TRBD2. The CDR3 runs to 17 residues. After removal of 1 base from V and 3 bases from J, the junction contained 10 bases not matched to a gene. CDR1 and CDR2 from the germline V gene are LGHDT and YNNKEL (reference sequence). The CDR3 DNA reads as TGTGCCAGCAGCCAAGCGGCGGGGGGGCCCCACTACTACGAGCAGTACTTC. Encoded protein: CASSQAAGGPHYYEQYF.

V usage is TRBV7-9 and J usage is TRBJ1-2, with 8 bases lining up with TRBD1. Trimming at V came to 2 bases and at J to 7 bases, leaving 12 bases not matched to a gene. The CDR3 has 16 residues. The germline gives CDR1 SEHNR, CDR2 FQNEAQ (reference sequence). CDR3 sequence reads: CASSLIKGQGASGYTF. The CDR3 DNA is TGTGCCAGCAGCTTAATTAAGGGGCAGGGGGCCAGTGGCTACACCTTC.

The chain couples TRBV28 to TRBJ1-5; D gene unclear. Germline V CDR1 and CDR2: MDHEN, SYDVKM. V was shortened by 6 bases and J by 4 bases, with 7 bases between the two germline ends. The CDR3 totals 12 residues. The CDR3 loop reads CASRFENQPQHF. CDR3 in DNA: TGTGCCAGCAGGTTTGAGAATCAGCCCCAGCATTTT.

The chain couples TRBV9 to TRBJ2-2; TRBD1 is a possible D gene (5 bases). Germline CDR1 SGDLS, CDR2 YYNGEE. The V end was cut by 4 bases, the J end by 9 bases, with 13 bases between. There are 13 residues in the CDR3. CDR3 bases: TGTGCCAGCAGCCTGCAGGGTTTCCGGGAGCTGTTTTTT. It is translated as CASSLQGFRELFF.

In its sample, this clone was seen once. This rearrangement joins TRBV29-1 to TRBJ1-1; tentative D call: TRBD1 (5 bases). Germline lookup yields CDR1 SQVTM and CDR2 ANQGSEA. The V end lost 0 bases, the J end lost 1 base, and 6 bases lay between the germline ends. This CDR3 contains 13 residues. The CDR3 coding sequence is TGCAGCGTTGAAGAAGACAGGAACACTGAAGCTTTCTTT. Its translation: CSVEEDRNTEAFF.

This clone was found once. V gene TRBV7-3 combines with J gene TRBJ2-5, with TRBD1 as a possible D gene (6 bases). CDR1 is SGHTA and CDR2 is FQGTGA in the germline V gene. Trimming left V 5 bases short and J 1 base short, with 14 bases between. The CDR3 runs 15 residues. CDR3 protein: CASSPGDTFQETQYF. CDR3 nucleotides: TGTGCCAGCAGCCCTGGGGACACCTTCCAAGAGACCCAGTACTTC.

In this sample, this clone turned up once. The same CDR3 can be traced to other DNA sequences in this sample. V gene TRBV18 combines with J gene TRBJ2-7, with a tentative D call TRBD2 (5 bases). Germline V gives CDR1 KGHSH, CDR2 LQKENI. V shed 0 bases and J shed 2 bases, with 8 bases lying between them. The CDR3 length is 14 residues. CDR3 sequence (DNA): TGTGCCAGCTCACCACCATCCGGGACCTACGAGCAGTACTTC. Residues: CASSPPSGTYEQYF. Full variable domain (remainder filled in from reference TRBV18 and TRBJ2-7): NAGVMQNPRHLVRRRGQEARLRCSPMKGHSHVYWYRQLPEEGLKFMVYLQKENIIDESGMPKERFSAEFPKEGPSILRIQQVVRGDSAAYFCASSPPSGTYEQYFGPGTRLTVT.

The chain uses TRBV5-1 and TRBJ2-5; TRBD2 aligns across 8 bases. With 4 bases clipped from V and 5 bases from J, the junction kept 13 bases outside the gene matches. This CDR3 spans 16 amino acids. The germline V gene has CDR1 SGHRS and CDR2 YFSETQ. This CDR3 reads CASSPQTLGLAETQYF. The CDR3 DNA reads as TGCGCCAGCAGCCCACAAACCCTAGGACTAGCTGAGACCCAGTACTTC.

This chain links TRBV7-9 with TRBJ1-2; no firm D call. V was cut by 3 bases and J by 4 bases, with 12 bases left in between. Looked up from germline, CDR1 is SEHNR and CDR2 is FQNEAQ (reference sequence). The CDR3 has 14 amino acids. CDR3 nucleotide sequence: TGTGCCAGCAGCTTTTGGGTGGCGGGCTATGGCTACACCTTC. It specifies CASSFWVAGYGYTF.

The count of this clone is one. Other DNA variants within this sample encode the same CDR3. This sequence joins TRBV5-1 and TRBJ2-7; 7 bases are shared with TRBD2. Germline CDR1 reads SGHRS; CDR2 reads YFSETQ. The CDR3 totals 14 residues. V gave up 0 bases and J gave up 7 bases; unmatched junction bases: 7. The CDR3 reads CASSLGPLGGEQYF. The CDR3 DNA is TGCGCCAGCAGCTTGGGCCCTCTCGGGGGGGAGCAGTACTTC.

The chain employs TRBV6-2 or TRBV6-3 and TRBJ2-2; 7 nucleotides line up with TRBD2. Germline CDR1 MNHEY, CDR2 SVGEGT. The CDR3 has 14 amino acids. With V trimmed by 5 bases and J by 2 bases, 2 bases remained unmatched. The DNA of the CDR3 is TGTGCCAGCAGTACTAGCGAAAACACCGGGGAGCTGTTTTTT. Its translation is CASSTSENTGELFF.

This chain uses TRBV6-2 or TRBV6-3 with TRBJ2-7; the match to TRBD1 covers 8 bases. Germline V CDR1 and CDR2: MNHEY, SVGEGT. V was pared by 5 bases and J by 1 base, with 4 bases of the junction left unmatched. CDR3 size: 14 residues. The CDR3 loop reads CASSITGGSYEQYF. The CDR3 nucleotides read TGTGCCAGCAGTATTACAGGGGGGTCCTACGAGCAGTACTTC.

The chain couples TRBV5-4 to TRBJ1-1; D is unclear. Germline V gives CDR1 SGHNT, CDR2 YYREEE (reference sequence). Trimming removed 9 bases at V and 1 base at J, with 16 bases between. The CDR3 length is 14 residues. In DNA, the CDR3 is TGTGCCAACCTAATGGGCCAGAAGAACACTGAAGCTTTCTTT. Protein: CANLMGQKNTEAFF.

V gene TRBV19 combines with J gene TRBJ1-1; 8 bases map to TRBD1. CDR1 is LNHDA, CDR2 SQIVND, per germline (reference sequence). The CDR3 loop spans 18 amino acids. J was trimmed by 3 bases and V by 1 base; bases with no gene match: 13. The CDR3 region is CASSIGILRGRMDTEAFF. The DNA for the CDR3 is TGTGCCAGTAGTATAGGTATTCTCAGGGGGCGCATGGACACTGAAGCTTTCTTT. The full variable domain, with the rest looked up from reference TRBV19 and TRBJ1-1, is DGGITQSPKYLFRKEGQNVTLSCEQNLNHDAMYWYRQDPGQGLRLIYYSQIVNDFQKGDIAEGYSVSREKKESFPLTVTSAQKNPTAFYLCASSIGILRGRMDTEAFFGQGTRLTVV.

V is TRBV12-3 or TRBV12-4 and J is TRBJ2-7, with D possibly TRBD2 on 6 matching bases. V gave up 7 bases and J gave up 6 bases, with 16 bases separating them. There are 13 residues in the CDR3. CDR3 in amino acids: CASTAGLLREQYF. CDR3 bases: TGTGCCAGCACCGCGGGACTTCTGCGCGAGCAGTACTTC.

The rearrangement joins TRBV18 to TRBJ1-1; TRBD1 matches at 8 bases. V lost 3 bases and J lost 12; bases outside the gene matches: 9. The germline gives CDR1 KGHSH, CDR2 LQKENI. This CDR3 is built from 13 residues. The CDR3 sequence is CASSPADRDRTFF. Here the CDR3 DNA reads TGTGCCAGCTCACCGGCGGACAGGGACAGAACTTTCTTT.

This chain links TRBV11-2 with TRBJ2-7, with D possibly matching TRBD1 (5 bases). The CDR3 loop spans 15 amino acids. V was clipped by 5 bases and J by 0 bases, with 14 bases between them. The germline CDR1 and CDR2 sequences are SGHAT and FQNNGV. CDR3 in amino acids: CASSPPTDSSYEQYF. The CDR3 DNA sequence: TGTGCCAGCAGCCCCCCGACAGACAGCTCCTACGAGCAGTACTTC.

The chain uses TRBV4-1 and TRBJ1-2, with D hard to call. Germline V gene data show CDR1 as MGHRA and CDR2 as YSYEKL. The V end lost 1 base, the J end lost 1 base, and 10 bases lay between the germline ends. The CDR3 covers 15 residues. The CDR3 nucleotides read TGCGCCAGCAGCCAAGGCGAGGGAATTAACTATGGCTACACCTTC. Translating it yields CASSQGEGINYGYTF.

This clone was picked up a small number of times. This chain uses TRBV10-1 with TRBJ2-3, with TRBD2 identical over 8 bases. CDR3 length equals 15 residues. Trimming took 11 bases from V and 0 from J; bases not matched to a gene: 10. CDR1 is WNHNN, CDR2 SYGVQD, per germline (reference sequence). The CDR3 is CAQRGGEVSTDTQYF. The CDR3 DNA sequence: TGCGCCCAACGGGGGGGGGAAGTAAGCACAGATACGCAGTATTTT.

This clone is a singleton in its sample. The chain is built from TRBV7-3 and TRBJ1-1; 10 nucleotides match TRBD1. With 3 bases clipped from V and 6 bases from J, the junction kept 7 bases outside the gene matches. This CDR3 comprises 15 residues. Germline-derived CDR1 and CDR2 are SGHTA and FQGTGA. CDR3 loop: CASSLTGGKDAEAFF. The CDR3 DNA reads as TGTGCCAGCAGCTTGACAGGGGGCAAGGACGCTGAAGCTTTCTTT.

The chain uses TRBV9 and TRBJ2-1; D perhaps matches TRBD2 (5 bases). Trimming took 2 bases from V and 10 from J, leaving 10 bases between them. The CDR3 length is 12 residues. Germline lookup yields CDR1 SGDLS and CDR2 YYNGEE. CDR3: CASSVNQREQFF. The CDR3 DNA is TGTGCCAGCAGCGTCAATCAGCGGGAGCAGTTCTTC.

The gene calls are TRBV5-5 and TRBJ1-2; 10 nucleotides agree with TRBD1. The CDR3 loop spans 17 amino acids. Germline V gene data show CDR1 as SGHKS and CDR2 as YYEKEE (reference sequence). With V trimmed by 1 base and J by 1 base, 7 bases remained unmatched. The CDR3 nucleotides read TGTGCCAGCAGCTTGTCCGGGACAGGGGATTTTAACTATGGCTACACCTTC. Translation: CASSLSGTGDFNYGYTF.

V and J are TRBV19 and TRBJ1-5, with TRBD1 matching over 9 bases. CDR3 size: 17 residues. The ends lost 5 bases at V and 0 bases at J; junction bases unmatched: 8. Germline V lookup: CDR1 LNHDA, CDR2 SQIVND (reference sequence). This chain's CDR3 is CASSLPGQGPSNQPQHF. The DNA of the CDR3 is TGTGCCAGTAGTTTACCGGGACAGGGCCCTAGCAATCAGCCCCAGCATTTT.

The chain joins TRBV7-9 to TRBJ2-2; 7 positions match TRBD1. The CDR3 covers 15 residues. The junction had 1 base not matched to a gene; V was cut back by 3 bases and J by 0 bases. Germline-derived CDR1 and CDR2 are SEHNR and FQNEAQ (reference sequence). The CDR3, as DNA: TGTGCCAGCAGCTTGGGACAGACGAACACCGGGGAGCTGTTTTTT. Translation gives CASSLGQTNTGELFF. The variable domain in full, with the rest retrieved from reference TRBV7-9 and TRBJ2-2, is DTGVSQNPRHKITKRGQNVTFRCDPISEHNRLYWYRQTLGQGPEFLTYFQNEAQLEKSRLLSDRFSAERPKGSFSTLEIQRTEQGDSAMYLCASSLGQTNTGELFFGEGSRLTVL.

The chain is built from TRBV3-1 (or the pseudogene TRBV3-2) and TRBJ1-6; a possible D gene is TRBD1 (6 bases). CDR1 is LGHDT and CDR2 is YNNKEL in the germline V gene (reference sequence). The CDR3 has 14 residues. The ends were cut back, 0 bases at V and 10 bases at J, with 10 bases in the middle. As DNA, the CDR3 is TGTGCCAGCAGCCAAGAACAGGGAGCCTCACCCCTCCACTTT. This sequence encodes CASSQEQGASPLHF.